This entry concerns a single T cell receptor (beta chain). This sample was taken from a study of cytomegalovirus exposure and HLA in healthy donors. V lost 5 bases and J 0 bases, leaving 9 bases between the germline ends. CDR3 length equals 14 residues. CDR1 KGHSH and CDR2 LQKENI come from the germline V gene. It was with 60 Vbeta and 13 Jbeta primers that the PCR ran. Libraries were prepared by immunoSEQ multiplex PCR; TCRdb keeps only in-frame clonotypes and omits some of them. The sample shows 190,000 or so clones, 80% of them seen only once. The sequencing input was PBMCs. The chain uses TRBV18 and TRBJ2-3, with D tentatively TRBD1 (6 bases). The receptor was derived from a boy younger than 18 in good health and CMV-seronegative. CDR3 sequence reads: CASSSGVSTDTQYF. CDR3 bases: TGTGCCAGCTCATCAGGGGTTAGCACAGATACGCAGTATTTT.